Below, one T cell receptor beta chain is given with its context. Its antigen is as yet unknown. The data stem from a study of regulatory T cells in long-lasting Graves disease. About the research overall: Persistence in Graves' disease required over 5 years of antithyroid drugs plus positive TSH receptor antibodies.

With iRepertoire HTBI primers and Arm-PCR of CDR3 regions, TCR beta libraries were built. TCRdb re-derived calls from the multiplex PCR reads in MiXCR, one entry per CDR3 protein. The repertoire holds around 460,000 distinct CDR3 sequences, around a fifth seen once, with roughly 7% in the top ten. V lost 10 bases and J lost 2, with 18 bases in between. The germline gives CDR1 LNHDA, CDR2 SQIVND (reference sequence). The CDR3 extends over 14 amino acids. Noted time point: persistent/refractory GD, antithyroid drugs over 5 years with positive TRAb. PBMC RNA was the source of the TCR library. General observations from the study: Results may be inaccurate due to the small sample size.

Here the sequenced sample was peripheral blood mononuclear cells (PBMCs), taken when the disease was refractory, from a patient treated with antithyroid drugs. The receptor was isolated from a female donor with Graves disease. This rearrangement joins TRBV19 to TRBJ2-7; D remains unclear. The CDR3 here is CATSEAVRTYEQYF. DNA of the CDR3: TGTGCCACCAGTGAGGCGGTTCGCACCTACGAGCAGTACTTC.